Sequencing of this TCR beta chain was carried out in a study of cytomegalovirus exposure and HLA in healthy donors. Points from the study as a whole: Specificity of a few CMV-associated chains for CMV antigens was verified in vitro. Reports credit the classifier with highly specific, highly sensitive diagnosis of cytomegalovirus status. The study recorded 164 TCR beta chains that were cytomegalovirus-associated.

Per germline, CDR1 SQVTM and CDR2 ANQGSEA. The junction had 4 bases not matched to a gene; V was cut back by 6 bases and J by 2 bases. The CDR3 is 12 amino acids. For this clone: Its antigen is unidentified.

This PCR relied on a set of 60 Vbeta primers and 13 Jbeta primers. Per the study methods: In a later analysis, around 87 million unique TCR beta chains included roughly 11 million shared by two or more donors. Assay used: immunoSEQ multiplex PCR; TCRdb lists only in-frame clones, some missing. The DNA gave D and trimming, while V, J and clone size come from that table. Among about 130,000 clones listed, around 63% were seen once. The source of this sequence is a human donor in good health. Sequencing was done on a sample of PBMCs. This chain uses TRBV29-1 with TRBJ2-7; 7 bases fit TRBD2. The DNA for the CDR3 is TGCAGCGTGGGGGAGGGCCCCTACGAGCAGTACTTC. Protein sequence: CSVGEGPYEQYF.